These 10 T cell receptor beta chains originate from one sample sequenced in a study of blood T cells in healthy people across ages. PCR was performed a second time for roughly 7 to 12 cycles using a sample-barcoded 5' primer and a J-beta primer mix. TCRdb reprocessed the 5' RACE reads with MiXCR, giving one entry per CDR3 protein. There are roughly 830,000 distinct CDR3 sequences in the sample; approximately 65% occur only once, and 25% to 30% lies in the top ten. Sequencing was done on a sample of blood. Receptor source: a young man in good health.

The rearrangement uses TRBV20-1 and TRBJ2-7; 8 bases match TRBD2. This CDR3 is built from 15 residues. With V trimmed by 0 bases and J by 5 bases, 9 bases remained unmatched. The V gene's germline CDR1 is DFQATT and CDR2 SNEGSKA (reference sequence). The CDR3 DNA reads TGCAGTGCTAGAGATCAGGGCGGGGGGTTCAACGAGCAGTACTTC. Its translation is CSARDQGGGFNEQYF.

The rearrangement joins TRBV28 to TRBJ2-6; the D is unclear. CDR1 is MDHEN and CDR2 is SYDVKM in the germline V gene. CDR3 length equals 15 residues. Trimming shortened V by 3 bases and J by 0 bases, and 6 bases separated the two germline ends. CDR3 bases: TGTGCCAGCAGTTTTAGTCGCTCTGGGGCCAACGTCCTGACTTTC. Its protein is CASSFSRSGANVLTF.

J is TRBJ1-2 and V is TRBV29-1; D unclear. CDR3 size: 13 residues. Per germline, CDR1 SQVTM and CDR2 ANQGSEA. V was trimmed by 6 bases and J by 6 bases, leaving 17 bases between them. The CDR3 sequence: CSVDLSGGNGYTF. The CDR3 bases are TGCAGCGTGGACCTCTCGGGAGGGAATGGCTACACCTTC.

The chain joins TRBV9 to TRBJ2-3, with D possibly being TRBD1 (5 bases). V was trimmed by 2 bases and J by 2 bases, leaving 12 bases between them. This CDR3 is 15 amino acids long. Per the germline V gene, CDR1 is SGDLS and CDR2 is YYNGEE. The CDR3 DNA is TGTGCCAGCAGCGTGGGGCAACCCGACACAGATACGCAGTATTTT. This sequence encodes CASSVGQPDTDTQYF. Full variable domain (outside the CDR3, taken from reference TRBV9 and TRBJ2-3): DSGVTQTPKHLITATGQRVTLRCSPRSGDLSVYWYQQSLDQGLQFLIQYYNGEERAKGNILERFSAQQFPDLHSELNLSSLELGDSALYFCASSVGQPDTDTQYFGPGTRLTVL.

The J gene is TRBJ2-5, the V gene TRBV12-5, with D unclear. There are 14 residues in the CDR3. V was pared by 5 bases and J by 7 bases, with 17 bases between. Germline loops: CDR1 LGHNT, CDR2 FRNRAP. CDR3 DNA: TGTGCTAGTGGTGTGAGCGCCTTTAGTGGGACCCAGTACTTC. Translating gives CASGVSAFSGTQYF.

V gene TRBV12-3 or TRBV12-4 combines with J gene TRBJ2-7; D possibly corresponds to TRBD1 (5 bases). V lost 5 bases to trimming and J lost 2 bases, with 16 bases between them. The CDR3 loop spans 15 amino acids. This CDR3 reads CASSPRQSLAYEQYF. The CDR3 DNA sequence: TGTGCCAGCAGTCCCCGACAGTCGTTGGCCTACGAGCAGTACTTC.

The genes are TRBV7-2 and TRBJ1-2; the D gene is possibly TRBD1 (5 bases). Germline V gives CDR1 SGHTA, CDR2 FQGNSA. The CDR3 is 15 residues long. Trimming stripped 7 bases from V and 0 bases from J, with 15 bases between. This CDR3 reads CASTSPGASNYGYTF. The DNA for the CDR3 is TGTGCCAGCACCTCCCCTGGGGCTTCTAACTATGGCTACACCTTC.

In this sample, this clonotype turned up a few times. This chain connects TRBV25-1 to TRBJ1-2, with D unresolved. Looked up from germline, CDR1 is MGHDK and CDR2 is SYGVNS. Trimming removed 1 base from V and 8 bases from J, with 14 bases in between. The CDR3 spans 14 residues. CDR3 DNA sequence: TGTGCCAGCAGTGAATTCGGGGAAGGGAGAGGCTACACCTTC. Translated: CASSEFGEGRGYTF.

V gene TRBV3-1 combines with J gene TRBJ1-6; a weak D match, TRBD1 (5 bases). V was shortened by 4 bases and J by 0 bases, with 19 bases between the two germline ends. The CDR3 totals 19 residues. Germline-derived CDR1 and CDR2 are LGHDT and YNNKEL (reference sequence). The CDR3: CASSPSRKGFGSYNSPLHF. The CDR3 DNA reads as TGTGCCAGCAGCCCTTCACGGAAGGGGTTCGGCTCCTATAATTCACCCCTCCACTTT.

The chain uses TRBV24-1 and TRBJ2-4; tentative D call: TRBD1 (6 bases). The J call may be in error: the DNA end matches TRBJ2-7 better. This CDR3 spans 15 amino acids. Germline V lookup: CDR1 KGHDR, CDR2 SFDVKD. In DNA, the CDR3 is TGTGCCACCAGTGATGGGACACTGACTCCCTACGAGCAGTACTTC. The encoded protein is CATSDGTLTPYEQYF.